The 10 T cell receptor beta chains reported below all come from one sample, sequenced in a study of blood T cell repertoires in COVID-19. Some clones are missing from TCRdb's copy, which holds only in-frame ones; the method was immunoSEQ multiplex PCR. This table has 27,000 or so clones, about four fifths appearing once. The sample comprised peripheral blood. The receptors were gathered from a man aged 65-85 years with acute or convalescent COVID-19.

V gene TRBV9 combines with J gene TRBJ2-7; D possibly corresponds to TRBD1 (6 bases). The CDR3 has 14 amino acids. CDR1 is SGDLS, CDR2 YYNGEE, per germline. Trimming removed 0 bases from V and 2 bases from J, with 9 bases in between. The CDR3 DNA follows: TGTGCCAGCAGCGTAGGGCAGGGGACCTACGAGCAGTACTTC. This codes for CASSVGQGTYEQYF. Full variable domain (outside the CDR3, taken from reference TRBV9 and TRBJ2-7): DSGVTQTPKHLITATGQRVTLRCSPRSGDLSVYWYQQSLDQGLQFLIQYYNGEERAKGNILERFSAQQFPDLHSELNLSSLELGDSALYFCASSVGQGTYEQYFGPGTRLTVT.

The V and J genes are TRBV12-3 or TRBV12-4 and TRBJ2-7; D possibly corresponds to TRBD1 (6 bases). This CDR3 is built from 12 residues. The ends were cut back, 3 bases at V and 7 bases at J, with 10 bases in the middle. CDR3 DNA sequence: TGTGCCAGCAGTTTCGGACAGCTAGAGCAGTACTTC. It yields the protein CASSFGQLEQYF.

The rearrangement links TRBV6-2 or TRBV6-3 to TRBJ2-1; 7 positions match TRBD2. The CDR3 spans 16 residues. J gave up 2 bases and V 4 bases, and 8 bases lay outside the gene matches. Germline V CDR1 and CDR2: MNHEY, SVGEGT. The CDR3 is CASSFSAGSTYNEQFF. Here the CDR3 DNA reads TGTGCCAGCAGTTTTTCAGCGGGGAGTACCTACAATGAGCAGTTCTTC.

The J gene is TRBJ1-2, the V gene TRBV12-3 or TRBV12-4; no reliable D call. This CDR3 region has 13 residues. V was pared by 3 bases and J by 2 bases, with 7 bases between. In DNA form, the CDR3 reads TGTGCCAGCAGTTTTCGGGAGAACTATGGCTACACCTTC. This encodes CASSFRENYGYTF.

The rearrangement joins TRBV6-5 to TRBJ2-7; 8 positions agree with TRBD1. V dropped 0 bases and J dropped 6; count of bases not matched to a gene: 10. The CDR3 has 16 residues. The germline gives CDR1 MNHEY, CDR2 SVGAGI. CDR3 coding DNA: TGTGCCAGCAGTTACTCCCCGACAGGGGATGTAAGCGAGCAGTACTTC. Its translation: CASSYSPTGDVSEQYF.

The V gene is TRBV25-1, the J gene TRBJ2-3; TRBD1 might be the D (6 bases). The CDR3 runs 15 residues. Germline V gene sequence: CDR1 MGHDK, CDR2 SYGVNS. Trimming removed 3 bases from V and 1 base from J, with 11 bases in between. DNA for the CDR3: TGTGCCAGCAGTGATCACAGGGTGGGCACAGATACGCAGTATTTT. Its protein is CASSDHRVGTDTQYF.

The chain combines TRBV9 with TRBJ1-2, with TRBD1 identical over 7 bases. The CDR3 loop spans 15 amino acids. V shed 4 bases and J 0 bases; nucleotides not matched to a gene: 6. Germline CDR1 SGDLS, CDR2 YYNGEE. The CDR3 region has the DNA TGTGCCAGCAGCCCTCGACAGGGAGCTAACTATGGCTACACCTTC. Its protein is CASSPRQGANYGYTF.

The V gene is TRBV7-2, the J gene TRBJ1-2; D is perhaps TRBD1 (6 bases). The CDR3 covers 14 residues. V was pared by 3 bases and J by 3 bases, with 11 bases between. From germline, CDR1 is SGHTA and CDR2 FQGNSA. The CDR3 DNA is TGTGCCAGCAGCTTGGCACAGGGTCACTATGGCTACACCTTC. It codes for CASSLAQGHYGYTF. Full variable domain (remainder filled in from reference TRBV7-2 and TRBJ1-2): GAGVSQSPSNKVTEKGKDVELRCDPISGHTALYWYRQSLGQGLEFLIYFQGNSAPDKSGLPSDRFSAERTGGSVSTLTIQRTQQEDSAVYLCASSLAQGHYGYTFGSGTRLTVV.

This chain joins TRBV7-9 and TRBJ2-1, with a possible D match to TRBD1 (6 bases). The V end was cut by 1 base, the J end by 0 bases, with 7 bases between. Germline CDR1 reads SEHNR; CDR2 reads FQNEAQ (reference sequence). The CDR3 contains 15 residues. CDR3 bases: TGTGCCAGCAGCTTAGTAGGGGGCTCCTACAATGAGCAGTTCTTC. It yields the protein CASSLVGGSYNEQFF. Filled out from reference TRBV7-9 and TRBJ2-1, the complete variable domain reads DTGVSQNPRHKITKRGQNVTFRCDPISEHNRLYWYRQTLGQGPEFLTYFQNEAQLEKSRLLSDRFSAERPKGSFSTLEIQRTEQGDSAMYLCASSLVGGSYNEQFFGPGTRLTVL.

This CDR3 is CASSPAGGRADTQYF. CDR3 DNA sequence: TGTGCCAGCAGCCCCGCGGGGGGGCGAGCAGATACGCAGTATTTT. The chain recombines TRBV3-1 (or the pseudogene TRBV3-2) with TRBJ2-3; 9 bases fit TRBD2. The CDR3 has 15 amino acids. V lost 4 bases and J lost 4; bases outside the gene matches: 6. The germline CDR1 and CDR2 sequences are LGHDT and YNNKEL (reference sequence).